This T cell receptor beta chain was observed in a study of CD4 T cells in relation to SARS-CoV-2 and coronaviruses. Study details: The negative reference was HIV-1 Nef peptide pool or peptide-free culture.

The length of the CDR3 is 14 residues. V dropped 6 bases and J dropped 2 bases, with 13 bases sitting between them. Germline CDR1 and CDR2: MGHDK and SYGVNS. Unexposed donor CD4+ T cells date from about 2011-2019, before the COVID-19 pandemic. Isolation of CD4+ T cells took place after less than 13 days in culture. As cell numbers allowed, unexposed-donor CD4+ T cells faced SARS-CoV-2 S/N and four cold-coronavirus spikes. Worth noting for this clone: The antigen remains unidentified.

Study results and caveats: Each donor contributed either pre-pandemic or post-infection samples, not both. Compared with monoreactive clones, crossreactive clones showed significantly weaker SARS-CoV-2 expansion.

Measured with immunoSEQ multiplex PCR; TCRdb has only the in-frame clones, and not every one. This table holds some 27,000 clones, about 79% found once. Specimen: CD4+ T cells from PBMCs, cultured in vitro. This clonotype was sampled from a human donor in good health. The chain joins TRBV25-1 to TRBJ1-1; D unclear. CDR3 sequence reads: CASSFGDPNTEAFF. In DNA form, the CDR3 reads TGTGCCAGCAGCTTCGGGGATCCAAACACTGAAGCTTTCTTT. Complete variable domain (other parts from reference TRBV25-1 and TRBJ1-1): EADIYQTPRYLVIGTGKKITLECSQTMGHDKMYWYQQDPGMELHLIHYSYGVNSTEKGDLSSESTVSRIRTEHFPLTLESARPSHTSQYLCASSFGDPNTEAFFGQGTRLTVV.